The rows below give T cell receptor beta chains drawn from one sample of a study of cytotoxic CD8 clonotypes in ibrutinib-treated CLL. The protocol was immunoSEQ multiplex PCR, while the TCRdb copy is restricted to in-frame clones and leaves out a portion. The repertoire holds just over 200,000 clones, with about four fifths as singletons. Sample: PBMCs, taken after 12 months of ibrutinib treatment. The receptors derive from a human donor with chronic lymphocytic leukemia. Both conserved end residues are trimmed from each CDR3. Part of the rows lack a size; the others show once, few, many or a class for expanded clones.

j_call,v_call,clone_size,cdr3_aa
TRBJ2-5,TRBV6-1,once,ASSEWWSVQETQY
TRBJ2-2,TRBV7-3,-,ASSLTYGYTGELF
TRBJ2-1,TRBV28,-,ASSLVLAGGRWGYGEQF
TRBJ2-2,TRBV6-1,many,ASIRGGRSGELF
TRBJ2-7,TRBV15,-,ATSRDPAGFYEQY
TRBJ2-3,TRBV4-2,-,ASSQRFSGGADTQY
TRBJ1-2,TRBV18,few,ASSPGQESYGYT
TRBJ1-1,TRBV19,few,ASSPDRYTEAF
TRBJ2-5,TRBV11-1,-,ASSPGLAGVKTQY
TRBJ2-2,TRBV5-4,once,ASSLGGLQGLGTGELF
TRBJ2-5,TRBV12-5,few,ASGPGASETQY
TRBJ1-2,TRBV7-9,-,ASSLGGSTNYGYT
TRBJ2-2,TRBV6-5,-,ASSEESTGELF
TRBJ2-1,TRBV5-4,-,ASSSKSLYNEQF
TRBJ2-5,TRBV30,-,AWSRGGLGETQY
TRBJ2-7,TRBV5-1,-,ASSNGTGFGYEQY
TRBJ2-3,TRBV9,-,ASSVAGLSGYSDTQY
TRBJ2-5,TRBV4-1,few,ASSRGGGQETQY
TRBJ2-5,TRBV30,-,AWNPGGIGTQY
TRBJ1-5,TRBV6-1,once,ASSEQGARNQPQH
TRBJ2-7,TRBV11-2,-,ASSNPRVSSYEQY
TRBJ1-1,TRBV11-2,-,ASSLGQGWTEAF
TRBJ2-5,TRBV28,-,ATAEGAMGTQY
TRBJ1-2,TRBV5-1,-,ASSLGQGTYGYT
TRBJ1-2,TRBV5-3,-,ARSLPGNYGYT
TRBJ2-4,TRBV20-1,-,SARGSGIQY
TRBJ2-1,TRBV4-1,-,ASSQPGQGPLTRVNEQF
TRBJ2-5,TRBV5-1,-,ASSLVLHLQETQY
TRBJ1-4,TRBV19,-,ASSFRQGFVEKLF
TRBJ1-1,TRBV30,once,AWSPRDPGGTEAF
TRBJ2-7,TRBV18,-,ASSPADYEQY
TRBJ2-7,TRBV11-2,-,ASSSQSGVTYEQY
TRBJ1-5,TRBV28,-,ALRGCLGLHNQPQH
TRBJ1-3,TRBV4-1,-,ASTGTGRALYSGNTIY
TRBJ1-5,TRBV15,few,ATSRASGGRSNQPQH
TRBJ1-2,TRBV29-1,-,SVGRTGDDYGYT
TRBJ2-3,TRBV7-2,few,ASSPRASGSSTDTQY
TRBJ2-7,TRBV7-8,-,ASSLAVDYEQY
TRBJ2-2,TRBV5-6,once,ASSYYRGLNTGELF
TRBJ2-2,TRBV2,-,ASSEIGGNPVVTGELF
TRBJ1-3,TRBV7-2,-,ASSLPTGGVNTIY
TRBJ1-4,TRBV7-8,-,ASSTNRAGNEKLF
TRBJ2-7,TRBV5-4,-,ASIDQGAREQY
TRBJ1-5,TRBV18,few,ASSPQGNQPQH
TRBJ1-2,TRBV23-1,-,ASSPLPWTAYYNYGYT
TRBJ2-7,TRBV10-1,-,ASSEVAVIDEQY
TRBJ2-2,TRBV20-1,few,SAYFGRELF
TRBJ2-3,TRBV6-4,-,ASSDRETDTQY
TRBJ2-3,TRBV7-6,-,ASSLSNFVRSTDTQY
TRBJ2-7,TRBV5-4,-,ASSWAPGGDEQY
TRBJ2-5,TRBV6-1,-,ASRAKYQETQY
TRBJ1-1,TRBV29-1,-,SVEVTANTEAF
TRBJ2-5,TRBV9,-,ASSSQGGETQY
TRBJ2-5,TRBV9,-,ASSPGLAGGETQY
TRBJ1-5,TRBV5-1,-,ASSRGDDQPQH
TRBJ1-1,TRBV2,once,ASRAGETGAF
TRBJ1-2,TRBV5-1,-,ASSPTLVQGGYGYT
TRBJ2-7,TRBV30,-,AWNQGGEQY
TRBJ2-3,TRBV7-9,-,ASSPRSGGFTDTQY
TRBJ2-7,TRBV14,-,ASSHLQPPYEQY